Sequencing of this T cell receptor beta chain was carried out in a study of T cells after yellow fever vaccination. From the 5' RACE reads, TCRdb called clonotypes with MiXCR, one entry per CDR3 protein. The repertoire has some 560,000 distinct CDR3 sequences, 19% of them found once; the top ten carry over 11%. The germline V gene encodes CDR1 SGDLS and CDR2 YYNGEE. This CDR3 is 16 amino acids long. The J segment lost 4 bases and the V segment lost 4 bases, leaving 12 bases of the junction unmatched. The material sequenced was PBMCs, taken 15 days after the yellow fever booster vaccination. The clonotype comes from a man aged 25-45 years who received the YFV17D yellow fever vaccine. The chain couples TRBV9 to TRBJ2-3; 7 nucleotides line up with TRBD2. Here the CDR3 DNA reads TGTGCCAGCAGCCCGAGGGACTACAGTGTTTCAGATACGCAGTATTTT. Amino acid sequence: CASSPRDYSVSDTQYF. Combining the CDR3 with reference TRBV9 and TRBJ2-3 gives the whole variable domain DSGVTQTPKHLITATGQRVTLRCSPRSGDLSVYWYQQSLDQGLQFLIQYYNGEERAKGNILERFSAQQFPDLHSELNLSSLELGDSALYFCASSPRDYSVSDTQYFGPGTRLTVL.